Listed here is a single T cell receptor (beta chain). Per the germline V gene, CDR1 is LGHNA and CDR2 is YNFKEQ. The CDR3 runs to 15 residues. V was trimmed by 1 base and J by 8 bases, leaving 15 bases between them. The sample is drawn from a study of T cell responses to AZD1222 COVID-19 vaccine. Some clones are missing from TCRdb's copy, which holds only in-frame ones; the method was immunoSEQ multiplex PCR. The table shows over 150,000 clones, with over 75% occurring only once. The sample was peripheral blood, taken on day 0 of AZD1222 vaccination. The sequence came from an adult in good health. The chain links TRBV4-2 to TRBJ2-1; TRBD1 might be the D (5 bases). DNA for the CDR3: TGTGCCAGCAGCCAAGCTCGCGGCAGGGATTATGAGCAGTTCTTC. Encoded protein: CASSQARGRDYEQFF.